Each of the 3 T cell receptor beta chains below was sequenced from the same sample in a study of T cell clusters in autoimmune cytopenias (dated by TCRdb to the late 2010s). Per sample, about 250 ng of peripheral blood genomic DNA, tens of thousands of genome equivalents, was used for TRB amplification. Reads for this sample came from an Illumina MiSeq. To amplify TRB rearrangements, a touch-down multiplex PCR protocol was run with the TRB-A and TRB-B primer pools combined in a single tube. TCRdb reprocessed the reads; each CDR3 protein sequence makes one entry, and DNA is unavailable. The sample's table lists a count of about 3,300 distinct CDR3 sequences. The ten largest clones add up to almost 5% of the sample. Sequencing was done on a sample of peripheral blood. The receptors originated from a human donor with an autoimmune cytopenia or autoimmune hepatitis (not recorded which).

This clonotype is deemed large (0.1 to 1%) by its frequency. V usage is TRBV29-1 and J usage is TRBJ2-1; the D call from TCRdb, TRBD1, cannot be confirmed without DNA. Germline V CDR1 and CDR2: SQVTM, ANQGSEA. The CDR3 extends over 13 amino acids. CDR3 residues: CSVESGTGVEKFF.

In terms of frequency, this clonotype is medium-sized. This sequence joins TRBV6-6 and TRBJ1-2; TCRdb proposes TRBD1, but this gene call is untestable without DNA. The CDR3 contains 18 residues. The V gene's germline CDR1 is MNHNY and CDR2 SVGAGI (reference sequence). The CDR3 sequence is CASSYPIPTGFFNYGYTF.

This clonotype is labeled medium-sized based on frequency. The J gene is TRBJ2-1, the V gene TRBV30; checking the TCRdb D call of TRBD1 is not possible without DNA. This CDR3 has 12 residues. Germline V CDR1 and CDR2: GTSNPN, SVGIG (reference sequence). This CDR3 is CAWRDRVHEQFF.